This record concerns one T cell receptor beta chain sequence. As yet, its antigen is unknown. These data are taken from a study of T cell repertoires in cytomegalovirus infection. CDR3 length equals 14 residues. Deletions cut 4 bases from V and 4 bases from J, with 12 bases between. Germline values: CDR1 SGHNT, CDR2 YYREEE (reference sequence). TCRdb re-analysed the reads in MiXCR, keeping a single row per CDR3 protein. The sample lists 650,000 to 850,000 distinct CDR3 sequences; 25% to 35% were seen once. This clonotype was obtained from a human donor in good health (CMV status not recorded). Some clones in this sample may be carry-over from other donors' samples. The specimen comprised cultured CD8+ T cells from PBMCs, sampled from culture after CMV antigen stimulation. The chain has TRBV5-4 and TRBJ2-1; D is ambiguous. The CDR3 sequence: CASSDRAAYNEQFF. DNA of the CDR3: TGTGCCAGCAGCGACCGGGCCGCTTACAATGAGCAGTTCTTC.